The 29 T cell receptor beta chains given below trace back to one sample, sequenced in a study of T cell repertoires in cytomegalovirus infection. TCRdb fed the reads into MiXCR, producing one record per CDR3 protein. The profile shows 570,000 or so distinct CDR3 sequences, 40% of them singletons. Their specific antigens are unknown. Specimen: cultured PBMCs, collected from culture after CMV antigen stimulation. These receptors were obtained from a human donor in good health (CMV status not recorded). Some clones in this sample may be carry-over from other donors' samples.

This chain uses TRBV7-2 with TRBJ2-1; 9 bases map to TRBD2. The V and J ends lost 2 bases and 2 bases, in that order; junction bases with no gene match: 4. This CDR3 spans 16 amino acids. Germline V gene lookup returns CDR1 SGHTA and CDR2 FQGNSA. CDR3 DNA: TGTGCCAGCAGCTTATGGGCGGGAGGGACCTACAATGAGCAGTTCTTC. This gives the protein CASSLWAGGTYNEQFF.

V is TRBV7-9 and J is TRBJ2-2; 7 nucleotides agree with TRBD1. This CDR3 region has 12 residues. V lost 7 bases and J lost 6; bases outside the gene matches: 2. Per germline, CDR1 SEHNR and CDR2 FQNEAQ (reference sequence). CDR3 protein: CASTTGAGELFF. CDR3 DNA sequence: TGTGCCAGCACCACAGGGGCCGGGGAGCTGTTTTTT.

This clonotype has only one observation. The V gene is TRBV20-1, the J gene TRBJ2-2; no firm D call. Trimming stripped 5 bases from V and 3 bases from J, with 7 bases between. Per germline, CDR1 DFQATT and CDR2 SNEGSKA (reference sequence). The CDR3 extends over 12 amino acids. The chain's CDR3 is CSACPDTGELFF. CDR3 DNA: TGCAGTGCTTGTCCGGACACCGGGGAGCTGTTTTTT.

The rearrangement links TRBV4-2 to TRBJ2-7; 12 positions agree with TRBD1. The germline V gene has CDR1 LGHNA and CDR2 YNFKEQ. The trim removed 4 bases at V and 5 bases at J, leaving 12 bases unmatched. CDR3 length: 17 amino acids. CDR3 coding DNA: TGTGCCAGCAGCCCGCTACCCCGGGACAGGGGGCGGAACGAGCAGTACTTC. This gives the protein CASSPLPRDRGRNEQYF.

This clonotype was observed a few times. The rearrangement uses TRBV2 and TRBJ1-4, with unresolved D. The CDR3 loop spans 12 amino acids. V was pared by 1 base and J by 8 bases, with 5 bases between. Germline V CDR1 and CDR2: SNHLY, FYNNEI. For the CDR3, the DNA is TGTGCCAGCAGTGAAGAGCAAGAAAAACTGTTTTTT. Its translation is CASSEEQEKLFF.

The rearrangement joins TRBV7-2 to TRBJ2-3; the D is unclear. Germline values: CDR1 SGHTA, CDR2 FQGNSA. There are 15 residues in the CDR3. V was clipped by 1 base and J by 6 bases, with 14 bases between them. Here the CDR3 DNA reads TGTGCCAGCAGCTTAGAGGTTGGGGAAGGGGATACGCAGTATTTT. It encodes CASSLEVGEGDTQYF.

This chain connects TRBV20-1 to TRBJ2-3; 7 nucleotides align to TRBD2. J gave up 6 bases and V 5 bases, and 8 bases lay outside the gene matches. The CDR3 is made up of 13 amino acids. Germline CDR1 is DFQATT and CDR2 is SNEGSKA (reference sequence). The CDR3 region is CSASRTRPDTQYF. CDR3 DNA sequence: TGCAGTGCTTCTAGGACTAGACCGGATACGCAGTATTTT.

There are a few counts of this clonotype. The chain has TRBV7-2 and TRBJ2-7; D is ambiguous. This CDR3 has 15 amino acids. The germline V and J ends were trimmed by 5 bases and 0 bases, with 14 bases remaining between them. The germline V gene encodes CDR1 SGHTA and CDR2 FQGNSA. CDR3: CASSPTLGRSYEQYF. CDR3 in DNA: TGTGCCAGCAGCCCCACCTTAGGGCGCTCCTACGAGCAGTACTTC.

This clonotype was found a few times. The chain has TRBV7-2 and TRBJ2-7, with no clear D. This CDR3 region has 12 residues. CDR1 SGHTA and CDR2 FQGNSA come from the germline V gene. The ends were cut back, 0 bases at V and 6 bases at J, with 6 bases in the middle. The CDR3, as DNA: TGTGCCAGCAGCTTAGCTGGGATCGAGCAGTACTTC. It translates to CASSLAGIEQYF.

The V gene is TRBV11-2, the J gene TRBJ2-3, with D possibly being TRBD2 (5 bases). The CDR3 totals 18 residues. V was trimmed by 0 bases and J by 1 base, leaving 17 bases between them. The germline V gene encodes CDR1 SGHAT and CDR2 FQNNGV. This CDR3 reads CASSLDNGVRARTDTQYF. For the CDR3, the DNA is TGTGCCAGCAGCTTAGATAATGGAGTGCGGGCTCGCACAGATACGCAGTATTTT.

This chain joins TRBV7-8 and TRBJ1-2, with D hard to call. In germline, CDR1 is SGHVS, CDR2 FQNEAQ. This CDR3 region has 15 residues. V was shortened by 4 bases and J by 6 bases, with 18 bases between the two germline ends. The CDR3 nucleotides are TGTGCCAGCAGCTGGGATGCGGGTTCTCGCAATGGCTACACCTTC. Amino acid sequence: CASSWDAGSRNGYTF.

The rearrangement uses TRBV12-3 or TRBV12-4 and TRBJ2-7, with D possibly TRBD2 on 6 matching bases. The CDR3 is 13 amino acids. Trimming pared 7 bases from V and 6 bases from J, leaving 16 bases between. This CDR3 is CASTRSGLSEQYF. The CDR3 nucleotides read TGTGCCAGCACCAGAAGCGGGCTCTCCGAGCAGTACTTC.

The V gene is TRBV12-3 or TRBV12-4, the J gene TRBJ1-4, with 10 nucleotides matching TRBD1. The CDR3 length is 15 residues. V lost 0 bases, J lost 10 bases, and 5 bases stayed unmatched. The CDR3 nucleotides read TGTGCCAGCAGTTTAGCCGGGACAGGGGCTGGAAAACTGTTTTTT. This translates into CASSLAGTGAGKLFF.

Ten or more counts support this clonotype. The rearrangement joins TRBV7-2 to TRBJ2-3, with D possibly TRBD2 on 6 matching bases. The length of the CDR3 is 14 residues. Trimming left V 8 bases short and J 3 bases short, with 15 bases between. Germline assignment: CDR1 SGHTA and CDR2 FQGNSA. This CDR3 is CASGRGRSTDTQYF. CDR3 bases: TGTGCCAGCGGGCGGGGCCGGTCTACAGATACGCAGTATTTT.

In its sample, this clonotype was seen many times. V is TRBV10-3 and J is TRBJ2-3; TRBD2 agrees at 9 bases. CDR1 is ENHRY and CDR2 is SYGVKD in the germline V gene. This CDR3 has 16 amino acids. The V segment lost 2 bases and the J segment 3 bases; nucleotides outside the gene matches: 6. CDR3 coding DNA: TGTGCCATCAGTGAGAGGGGCGGGGGGGCGACAGATACGCAGTATTTT. Its protein product is CAISERGGGATDTQYF.

This clonotype appeared a few times. The genes are TRBV7-2 and TRBJ1-1; D not certain. The CDR3 sequence is 12 residues long. The V end was cut by 0 bases, the J end by 7 bases, with 6 bases between. Germline V lookup: CDR1 SGHTA, CDR2 FQGNSA. The CDR3 nucleotides are TGTGCCAGCAGCTTAGCCCGGGTTGAAGCTTTCTTT. It yields the protein CASSLARVEAFF.

The chain couples TRBV7-6 to TRBJ2-7; 9 bases line up with TRBD2. The V segment lost 3 bases and the J segment 3 bases; nucleotides outside the gene matches: 3. The CDR3 loop spans 14 amino acids. Germline assignment: CDR1 SGHVS and CDR2 FNYEAQ. The CDR3 loop is CASSFSGSNYEQYF. The DNA of the CDR3 is TGTGCCAGCAGCTTTAGCGGGAGCAACTACGAGCAGTACTTC.

The CDR3 loop is CASSLAVQQYF. The CDR3 DNA reads as TGTGCCAGCAGCTTAGCGGTCCAGCAGTACTTC. The chain is built from TRBV7-9 and TRBJ2-7; no clear D gene. In germline, CDR1 is SEHNR, CDR2 FQNEAQ (reference sequence). The ends were cut back, 0 bases at V and 8 bases at J, with 5 bases in the middle. The CDR3 has 11 amino acids.

The rearrangement uses TRBV6-1 and TRBJ2-4; a weak D match, TRBD1 (5 bases). The CDR3 contains 13 residues. Trimming stripped 8 bases from V and 4 bases from J, with 12 bases between. Looked up from germline, CDR1 is MNHNS and CDR2 is SASEGT. The CDR3 DNA is TGTGCCAGCCAGGGATTGGATAAAAACATTCAGTACTTC. This translates into CASQGLDKNIQYF.

In nucleotides, the CDR3 is TGTGCCAGCAGTTCAGGACAGGGGTTCAATCAGCCCCAGCATTTT. Protein sequence: CASSSGQGFNQPQHF. The chain couples TRBV6-5 to TRBJ1-5, with TRBD1 matching over 9 bases. In germline, CDR1 is MNHEY, CDR2 SVGAGI. The CDR3 sequence is 15 residues long. V was pared by 4 bases and J by 3 bases, with 4 bases of the junction left unmatched.

This clonotype was observed a handful of times. CDR3 protein: CASSFKTGTNTGELFF. The CDR3 bases are TGTGCCAGCAGTTTCAAAACCGGGACAAACACCGGGGAGCTGTTTTTT. The chain is built from TRBV12-3 or TRBV12-4 and TRBJ2-2, with D perhaps matching TRBD1 (6 bases). The CDR3 extends over 16 amino acids. V was trimmed by 3 bases and J by 2 bases, leaving 13 bases between them.

The chain has TRBV12-3 or TRBV12-4 and TRBJ1-3; no clear D gene. Trimming left V 2 bases short and J 6 bases short, with 5 bases between. This CDR3 is 12 amino acids long. The CDR3 coding sequence is TGTGCCAGCAGTTTACAGGAAAACACCATATATTTT. It translates to CASSLQENTIYF.

The chain employs TRBV7-6 and TRBJ2-5; unclear D gene. The CDR3 is 14 residues long. Deletions cut 5 bases from V and 2 bases from J, with 12 bases between. CDR1 is SGHVS, CDR2 FNYEAQ, per germline. The CDR3 protein is CASSGRLGQETQYF. The CDR3 region has the DNA TGTGCCAGCAGCGGCCGGCTGGGGCAAGAGACCCAGTACTTC.

The J gene is TRBJ1-6, the V gene TRBV6-5; no clear D. The CDR3 runs 14 residues. Trimming cost V 5 bases and J 7 bases, with 12 bases left between them. In germline, CDR1 is MNHEY, CDR2 SVGAGI. Here the CDR3 reads CASSPESRNSPLHF. The DNA of the CDR3 is TGTGCCAGCAGTCCCGAGAGTAGGAATTCACCCCTCCACTTT.

This clonotype appeared a single time. CDR3 in DNA: TGTGCCAGCAGTGACTTCGCGGGAGGAGGAGATACGCAGTATTTT. Protein sequence: CASSDFAGGGDTQYF. The rearrangement uses TRBV2 and TRBJ2-3; 8 positions agree with TRBD2. This CDR3 is 15 amino acids long. Trimming removed 3 bases from V and 5 bases from J; junction bases left unmatched: 7. In germline, CDR1 is SNHLY, CDR2 FYNNEI.

This chain connects TRBV2 to TRBJ2-4; TRBD2 aligns across 7 bases. The CDR3 is 14 amino acids. J gave up 4 bases and V 0 bases, and 0 bases lay outside the gene matches. Germline V lookup: CDR1 SNHLY, CDR2 FYNNEI. The CDR3 sequence: CASSEAREKNIQYF. The CDR3 nucleotides read TGTGCCAGCAGTGAAGCGCGGGAGAAAAACATTCAGTACTTC. Variable domain in full (rest from reference TRBV2 and TRBJ2-4): EPEVTQTPSHQVTQMGQEVILRCVPISNHLYFYWYRQILGQKVEFLVSFYNNEISEKSEIFDDQFSVERPDGSNFTLKIRSTKLEDSAMYFCASSEAREKNIQYFGAGTRLSVL.

This clonotype has a handful of counts. The chain joins TRBV7-2 to TRBJ1-6, with 7 bases aligning to TRBD1. J was trimmed by 7 bases and V by 3 bases; bases with no gene match: 6. CDR1 SGHTA and CDR2 FQGNSA come from the germline V gene. CDR3 length equals 15 residues. CDR3 nucleotides: TGTGCCAGCAGCTTTGACAGGGCGAGGAATTCACCCCTCCACTTT. This encodes CASSFDRARNSPLHF.

This clonotype has at least ten counts. V is TRBV7-2 and J is TRBJ1-1; D is undetermined. Germline CDR1 is SGHTA and CDR2 is FQGNSA. The CDR3 sequence is 13 residues long. V lost 1 base to trimming and J lost 1 base, with 4 bases between them. In DNA form, the CDR3 reads TGTGCCAGCAGCTTAGAGAGGAACACTGAAGCTTTCTTT. Amino acid sequence: CASSLERNTEAFF.

This sequence joins TRBV7-8 and TRBJ2-1; 12 bases map to TRBD2. V trimming: 0 bases; J trimming: 9 bases; junction bases outside the gene matches: 3. The CDR3 covers 15 residues. CDR1 is SGHVS, CDR2 FQNEAQ, per germline. Here the CDR3 reads CASSLALAGGSEQFF. Here the CDR3 DNA reads TGTGCCAGCAGCTTAGCCCTAGCGGGAGGGAGTGAGCAGTTCTTC. The full variable domain, with the rest looked up from reference TRBV7-8 and TRBJ2-1, is GAGVSQSPRYKVAKRGQDVALRCDPISGHVSLFWYQQALGQGPEFLTYFQNEAQLDKSGLPSDRFFAERPEGSVSTLKIQRTQQEDSAVYLCASSLALAGGSEQFFGPGTRLTVL.